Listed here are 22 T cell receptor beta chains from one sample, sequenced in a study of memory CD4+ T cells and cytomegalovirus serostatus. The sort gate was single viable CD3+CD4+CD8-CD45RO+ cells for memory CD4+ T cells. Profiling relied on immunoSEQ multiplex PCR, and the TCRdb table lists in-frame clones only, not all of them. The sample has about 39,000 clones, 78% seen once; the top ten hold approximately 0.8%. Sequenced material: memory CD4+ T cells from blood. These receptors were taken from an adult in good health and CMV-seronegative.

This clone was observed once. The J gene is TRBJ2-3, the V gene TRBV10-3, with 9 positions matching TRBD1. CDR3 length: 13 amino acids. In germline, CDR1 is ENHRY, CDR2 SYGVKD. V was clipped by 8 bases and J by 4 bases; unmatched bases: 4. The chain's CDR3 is CAISGTGSDTQYF. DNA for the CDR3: TGTGCCATCTCCGGGACAGGGTCAGATACGCAGTATTTT.

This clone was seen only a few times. In DNA form, the CDR3 reads TGTGCCAGCAGCTCCGTAGCGGGGGGCCTAGTCGATGAGCAGTTCTTC. As protein: CASSSVAGGLVDEQFF. The chain joins TRBV11-2 to TRBJ2-1; 10 bases match TRBD2. The CDR3 totals 16 residues. Germline V gene data show CDR1 as SGHAT and CDR2 as FQNNGV. Losses at the gene ends were 4 bases for V and 8 bases for J; bases not matched to a gene: 11.

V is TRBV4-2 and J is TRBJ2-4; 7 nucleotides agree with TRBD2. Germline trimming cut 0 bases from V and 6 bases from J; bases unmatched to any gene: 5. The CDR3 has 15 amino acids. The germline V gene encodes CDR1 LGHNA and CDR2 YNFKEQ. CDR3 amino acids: CASSQDSASGNIQYF. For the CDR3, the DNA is TGTGCCAGCAGCCAAGATAGCGCTAGCGGAAACATTCAGTACTTC.

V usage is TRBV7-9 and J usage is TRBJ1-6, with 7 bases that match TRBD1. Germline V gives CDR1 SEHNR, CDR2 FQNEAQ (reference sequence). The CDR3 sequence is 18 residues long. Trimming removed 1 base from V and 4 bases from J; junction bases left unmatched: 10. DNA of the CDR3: TGTGCCAGCAGCTTAGACCCGCGGTCAGGGGGTTATAATTCACCCCTCCACTTT. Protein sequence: CASSLDPRSGGYNSPLHF. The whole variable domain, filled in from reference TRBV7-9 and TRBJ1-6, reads DTGVSQNPRHKITKRGQNVTFRCDPISEHNRLYWYRQTLGQGPEFLTYFQNEAQLEKSRLLSDRFSAERPKGSFSTLEIQRTEQGDSAMYLCASSLDPRSGGYNSPLHFGNGTRLTVT.

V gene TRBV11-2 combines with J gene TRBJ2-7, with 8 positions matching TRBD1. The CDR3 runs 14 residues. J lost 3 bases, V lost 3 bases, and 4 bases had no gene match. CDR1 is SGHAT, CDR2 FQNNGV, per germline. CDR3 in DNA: TGTGCCAGCAGCTTGACAGGGGCCGGCTACGAGCAGTACTTC. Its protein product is CASSLTGAGYEQYF.

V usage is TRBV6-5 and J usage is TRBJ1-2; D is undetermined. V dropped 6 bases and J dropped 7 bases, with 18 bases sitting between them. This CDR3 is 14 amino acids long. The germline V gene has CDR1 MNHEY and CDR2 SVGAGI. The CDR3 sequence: CASSYQPHDVGYTF. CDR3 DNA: TGTGCCAGCAGCTATCAGCCCCATGACGTTGGCTACACCTTC.

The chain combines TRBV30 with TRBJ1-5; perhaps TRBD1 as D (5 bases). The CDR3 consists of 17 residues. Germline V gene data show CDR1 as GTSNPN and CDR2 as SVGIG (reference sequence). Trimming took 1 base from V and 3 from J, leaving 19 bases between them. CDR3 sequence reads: CAWSAELGPMVNQPQHF. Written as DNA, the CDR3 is TGTGCCTGGAGTGCGGAATTGGGACCGATGGTCAATCAGCCCCAGCATTTT.

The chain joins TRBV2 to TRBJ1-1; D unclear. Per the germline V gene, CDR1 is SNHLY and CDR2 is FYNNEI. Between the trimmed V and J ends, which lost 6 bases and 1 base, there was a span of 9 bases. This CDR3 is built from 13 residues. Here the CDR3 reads CASSANANTEAFF. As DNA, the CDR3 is TGTGCCAGCAGCGCTAATGCGAACACTGAAGCTTTCTTT.

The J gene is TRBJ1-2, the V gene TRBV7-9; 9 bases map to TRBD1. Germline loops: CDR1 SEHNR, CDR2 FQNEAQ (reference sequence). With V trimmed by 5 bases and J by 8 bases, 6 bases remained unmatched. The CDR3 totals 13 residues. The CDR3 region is CASSRGQGTGYTF. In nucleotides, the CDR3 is TGTGCCAGCAGCCGGGGACAGGGAACGGGCTACACCTTC. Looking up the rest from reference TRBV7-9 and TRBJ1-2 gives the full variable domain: DTGVSQNPRHKITKRGQNVTFRCDPISEHNRLYWYRQTLGQGPEFLTYFQNEAQLEKSRLLSDRFSAERPKGSFSTLEIQRTEQGDSAMYLCASSRGQGTGYTFGSGTRLTVV.

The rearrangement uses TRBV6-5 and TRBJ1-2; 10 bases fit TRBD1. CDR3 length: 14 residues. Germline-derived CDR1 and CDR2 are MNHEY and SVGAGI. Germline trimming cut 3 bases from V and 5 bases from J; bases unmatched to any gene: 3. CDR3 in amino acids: CASSYRDRGYGYTF. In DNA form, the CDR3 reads TGTGCCAGCAGTTATCGGGACAGGGGATATGGCTACACCTTC.

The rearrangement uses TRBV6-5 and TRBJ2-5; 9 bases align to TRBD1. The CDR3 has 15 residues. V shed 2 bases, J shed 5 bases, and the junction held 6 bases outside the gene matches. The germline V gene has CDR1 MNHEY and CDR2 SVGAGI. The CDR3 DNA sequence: TGTGCCAGCAGTTACCCCGGACAGGGGTTGGAGACCCAGTACTTC. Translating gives CASSYPGQGLETQYF.

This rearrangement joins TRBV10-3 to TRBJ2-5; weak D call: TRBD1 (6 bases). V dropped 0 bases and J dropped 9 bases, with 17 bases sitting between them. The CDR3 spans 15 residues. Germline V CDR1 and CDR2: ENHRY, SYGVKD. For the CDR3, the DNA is TGTGCCATCAGTGAGTCGAGTGGGGGCTCGGGGTCCCAGTACTTC. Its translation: CAISESSGGSGSQYF.

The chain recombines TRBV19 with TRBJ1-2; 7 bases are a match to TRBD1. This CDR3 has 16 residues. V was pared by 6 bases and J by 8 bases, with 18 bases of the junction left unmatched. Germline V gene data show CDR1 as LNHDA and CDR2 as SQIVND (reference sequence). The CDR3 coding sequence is TGTGCCAGTAGGGGTTCCTGGGACAGCCGGCTTATGGGCTACACCTTC. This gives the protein CASRGSWDSRLMGYTF.

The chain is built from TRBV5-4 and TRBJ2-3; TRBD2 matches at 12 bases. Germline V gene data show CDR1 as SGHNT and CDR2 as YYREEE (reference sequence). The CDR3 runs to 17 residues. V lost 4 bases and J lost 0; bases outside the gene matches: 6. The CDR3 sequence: CASSAKLAGGSTDTQYF. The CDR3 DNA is TGTGCCAGCAGCGCTAAACTAGCGGGGGGCAGCACAGATACGCAGTATTTT. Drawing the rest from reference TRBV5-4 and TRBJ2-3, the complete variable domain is ETGVTQSPTHLIKTRGQQVTLRCSSQSGHNTVSWYQQALGQGPQFIFQYYREEENGRGNFPPRFSGLQFPNYSSELNVNALELDDSALYLCASSAKLAGGSTDTQYFGPGTRLTVL.

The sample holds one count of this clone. As DNA, the CDR3 is TGTGCCAGCAGCCCCCGACAGGGAATGAATTCACCCCTCCACTTT. Protein product: CASSPRQGMNSPLHF. V and J are TRBV6-1 and TRBJ1-6, with TRBD1 matching 7 bases. This CDR3 is built from 15 residues. Losses at the gene ends were 6 bases for V and 7 bases for J; bases not matched to a gene: 9. Germline V lookup: CDR1 MNHNS, CDR2 SASEGT.

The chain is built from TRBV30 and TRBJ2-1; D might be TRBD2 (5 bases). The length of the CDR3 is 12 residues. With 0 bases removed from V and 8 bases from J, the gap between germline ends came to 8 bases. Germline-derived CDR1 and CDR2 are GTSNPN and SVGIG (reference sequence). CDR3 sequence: CAWSVAGDEQFF. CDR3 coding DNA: TGTGCCTGGAGTGTTGCCGGGGATGAGCAGTTCTTC.

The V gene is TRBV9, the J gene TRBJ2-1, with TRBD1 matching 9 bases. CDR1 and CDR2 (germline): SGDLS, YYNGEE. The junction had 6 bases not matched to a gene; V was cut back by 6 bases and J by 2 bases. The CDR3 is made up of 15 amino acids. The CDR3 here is CASNEDRGTYNEQFF. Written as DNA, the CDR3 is TGTGCCAGCAACGAGGACAGGGGTACCTACAATGAGCAGTTCTTC.

The CDR3 nucleotides are TGTGCCAGCCGATACAGGGCGGACGAGCAGTACTTC. It specifies CASRYRADEQYF. The chain is built from TRBV28 and TRBJ2-7; TRBD1 might be the D (6 bases). CDR3 size: 12 residues. Germline loops: CDR1 MDHEN, CDR2 SYDVKM. Trimming took off 8 bases at V and 5 bases at J, with 13 bases between the two ends.

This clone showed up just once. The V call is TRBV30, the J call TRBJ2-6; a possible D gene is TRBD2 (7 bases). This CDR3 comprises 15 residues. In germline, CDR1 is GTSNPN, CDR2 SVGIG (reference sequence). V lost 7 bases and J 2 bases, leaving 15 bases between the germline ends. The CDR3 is CAFGGQIAGANVLTF. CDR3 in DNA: TGTGCCTTCGGGGGGCAAATTGCTGGGGCCAACGTCCTGACTTTC.

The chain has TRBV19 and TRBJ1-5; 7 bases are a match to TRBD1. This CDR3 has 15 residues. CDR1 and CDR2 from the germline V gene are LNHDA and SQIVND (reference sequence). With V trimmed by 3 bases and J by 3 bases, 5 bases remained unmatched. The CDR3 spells CASSITGDPNQPQHF. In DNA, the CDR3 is TGTGCCAGTAGTATCACAGGGGATCCCAATCAGCCCCAGCATTTT.

The CDR3 protein is CASSDPVSNEKLFF. The CDR3 nucleotides read TGCGCCAGCAGTGACCCAGTGTCTAATGAAAAACTGTTTTTT. V is TRBV10-1 and J is TRBJ1-4, with D hard to call. There are 14 residues in the CDR3. Trimming stripped 3 bases from V and 3 bases from J, with 8 bases between. Germline CDR1 is WNHNN and CDR2 is SYGVQD (reference sequence).

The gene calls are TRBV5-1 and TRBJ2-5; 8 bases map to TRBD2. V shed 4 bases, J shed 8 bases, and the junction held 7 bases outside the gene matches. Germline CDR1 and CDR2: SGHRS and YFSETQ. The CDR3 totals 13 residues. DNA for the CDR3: TGCGCCAGCAGCACGAAAATAGCGGGAACCCAGTACTTC. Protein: CASSTKIAGTQYF.